Listed here are 16 T cell receptor beta chains from one sample, sequenced in a study of cytomegalovirus exposure and HLA in healthy donors. Amplification used 60 Vbeta primers and 13 Jbeta primers. Some clones are missing from TCRdb's copy, which holds only in-frame ones; the method was immunoSEQ multiplex PCR. The data hold a few hundred thousand clones, with roughly 80% observed a single time. Specimen: PBMCs. The receptors were sampled from a woman aged 25 to 39 in good health and CMV-seronegative.

The rearrangement joins TRBV5-5 to TRBJ2-1, with D perhaps given as TRBD1 or TRBD2 (5 bases each). CDR3 length equals 15 residues. CDR1 is SGHKS and CDR2 is YYEKEE in the germline V gene (reference sequence). Trimming took off 4 bases at V and 2 bases at J, with 13 bases between the two ends. CDR3 nucleotide sequence: TGTGCCAGCAGCCTGGACTCAGGGACCTACAATGAGCAGTTCTTC. This translates into CASSLDSGTYNEQFF.

This sequence joins TRBV11-3 and TRBJ2-3; D perhaps matches TRBD1 (6 bases). Germline CDR1 SGHNT, CDR2 YENEEA. V was trimmed by 2 bases and J by 2 bases, leaving 8 bases between them. There are 14 residues in the CDR3. CDR3 nucleotide sequence: TGTGCCAGCAGCTTACAGGGGATCACAGATACGCAGTATTTT. Its protein is CASSLQGITDTQYF.

V is TRBV6-5 and J is TRBJ2-7; D perhaps matches TRBD1 (5 bases). CDR1 MNHEY and CDR2 SVGAGI come from the germline V gene. The CDR3 length is 14 residues. Between the trimmed V and J ends, which lost 0 bases and 5 bases, there was a span of 11 bases. The CDR3 loop is CASSYSGREDEQYF. CDR3 bases: TGTGCCAGCAGTTACTCAGGCAGGGAAGACGAGCAGTACTTC.

The chain uses TRBV19 and TRBJ2-7; the match to TRBD1 covers 7 bases. This CDR3 region has 13 residues. The germline CDR1 and CDR2 sequences are LNHDA and SQIVND (reference sequence). The CDR3 is CATQGDTSYEQYF. The CDR3 DNA reads as TGTGCTACCCAGGGGGATACCTCCTACGAGCAGTACTTC. The whole variable domain, remainder taken from reference TRBV19 and TRBJ2-7, is DGGITQSPKYLFRKEGQNVTLSCEQNLNHDAMYWYRQDPGQGLRLIYYSQIVNDFQKGDIAEGYSVSREKKESFPLTVTSAQKNPTAFYLCATQGDTSYEQYFGPGTRLTVT.

The chain is built from TRBV5-1 and TRBJ1-2; no definite D call. The CDR3 length is 17 residues. Trimming stripped 1 base from V and 4 bases from J, with 20 bases between. Germline V gene lookup returns CDR1 SGHRS and CDR2 YFSETQ. CDR3: CASSLNVETQVGYGYTF. CDR3 coding DNA: TGCGCCAGCAGCTTGAACGTTGAGACCCAGGTCGGCTATGGCTACACCTTC.

This clone was counted once. The chain joins TRBV21-1 to TRBJ2-1; the table's TRBD2 call for D was not verified on the DNA. TRBV21-1 is marked as a pseudogene. The CDR3 spans 17 residues. The CDR3 DNA reads as TGTGCCAGCAGCCCCCCCCACTGGGCTAGCGGACACAATGAGCAGTTCTTC. Residues: CASSPPHWASGHNEQFF.

V usage is TRBV6-1 and J usage is TRBJ1-1, with unresolved D. The CDR3 is 13 residues long. In germline, CDR1 is MNHNS, CDR2 SASEGT. V was pared by 6 bases and J by 11 bases, with 19 bases between. The CDR3 region is CASSLPTGRRAFF. The CDR3 DNA sequence: TGTGCCAGCAGCCTACCCACGGGCAGGAGGGCTTTCTTT.

This clone has just a few counts. This chain joins TRBV27 and TRBJ1-2; 7 nucleotides match TRBD1. Per germline, CDR1 MNHEY and CDR2 SMNVEV (reference sequence). The CDR3 covers 14 residues. V lost 1 base, J lost 3 bases, and 2 bases stayed unmatched. For the CDR3, the DNA is TGTGCCAGCAGTTTATTGAGGGGGCACTATGGCTACACCTTC. It yields the protein CASSLLRGHYGYTF.

This rearrangement joins TRBV6-5 to TRBJ2-7; no definite D call. Germline V gene data show CDR1 as MNHEY and CDR2 as SVGAGI. Trimming took off 0 bases at V and 6 bases at J, with 9 bases between the two ends. The CDR3 covers 13 residues. The CDR3 spells CASSYSTQREQYF. DNA of the CDR3: TGTGCCAGCAGTTACTCGACCCAGCGCGAGCAGTACTTC.

The gene calls are TRBV7-6 and TRBJ1-2, with D tentatively TRBD1 (6 bases). The CDR3 has 13 amino acids. V was shortened by 5 bases and J by 14 bases, with 21 bases between the two germline ends. Germline assignment: CDR1 SGHVS and CDR2 FNYEAQ. Here the CDR3 reads CASSPRELGASTF. CDR3 DNA sequence: TGTGCCAGCAGCCCAAGGGAGTTGGGGGCGAGTACCTTC. Variable domain in full (rest from reference TRBV7-6 and TRBJ1-2): GAGVSQSPRYKVTKRGQDVALRCDPISGHVSLYWYRQALGQGPEFLTYFNYEAQQDKSGLPNDRFSAERPEGSISTLTIQRTEQRDSAMYRCASSPRELGASTFGSGTRLTVV.

The DNA of the CDR3 is TGTGCCAGCAGCTTTCCAGATCTCTACGAGCAGTACTTC. It specifies CASSFPDLYEQYF. The V and J genes are TRBV5-6 and TRBJ2-7; no reliable D call. Trimming shortened V by 2 bases and J by 3 bases, and 9 bases separated the two germline ends. Germline lookup yields CDR1 SGHDT and CDR2 YYEEEE. This CDR3 contains 13 residues.

This clone was detected a few times. The rearrangement joins TRBV4-2 to TRBJ2-7; D call uncertain. V lost 6 bases to trimming and J lost 6 bases, with 18 bases between them. The CDR3 runs to 14 residues. The germline V gene has CDR1 LGHNA and CDR2 YNFKEQ. The CDR3 region is CASSLGWPLGEQYF. The CDR3 DNA reads TGTGCCAGCAGTCTAGGCTGGCCCCTCGGCGAGCAGTACTTC.

This clone showed up just a few times. The chain couples TRBV4-1 to TRBJ1-2; the D is unclear. Looked up from germline, CDR1 is MGHRA and CDR2 is YSYEKL. This CDR3 comprises 15 residues. V lost 1 base and J 5 bases, leaving 14 bases between the germline ends. The DNA for the CDR3 is TGCGCCAGCAGCCAAGTATTCGGTGACTTTTATGGCTACACCTTC. Its protein is CASSQVFGDFYGYTF.

The chain is built from TRBV5-4 and TRBJ1-3, with 12 bases aligning to TRBD1. V lost 7 bases to trimming and J lost 1 base; unmatched junction nucleotides: 12. This CDR3 region has 18 residues. Germline CDR1 reads SGHNT; CDR2 reads YYREEE (reference sequence). CDR3 region: CASSGGQGAARSGNTIYF. DNA for the CDR3: TGTGCCAGCTCGGGGGGACAGGGGGCGGCCAGATCTGGAAACACCATATATTTT.

As regards this clone: Compared with germline, one end of the junction differs, possibly owing to a read error. The chain recombines TRBV7-9 with TRBJ1-4; D remains ambiguous. CDR1 is SEHNR, CDR2 FQNEAQ, per germline (reference sequence). The CDR3 has 12 residues. CDR3: CSSSSTGEKLFF. As DNA, the CDR3 is TGTTCCAGCAGCTCGACTGGGGAAAAACTGTTTTTT.

In regard to this clone: One junction end disagrees with the germline gene, perhaps due to a read error. This chain connects TRBV27 to TRBJ2-3, with TRBD2 matching over 8 bases. Germline V gene data show CDR1 as MNHEY and CDR2 as SMNVEV (reference sequence). This CDR3 contains 14 residues. The CDR3 DNA sequence: TGTGCCAGCAGATTATGGACTAGCTGGGATACGCAGTATTTT. This encodes CASRLWTSWDTQYF.